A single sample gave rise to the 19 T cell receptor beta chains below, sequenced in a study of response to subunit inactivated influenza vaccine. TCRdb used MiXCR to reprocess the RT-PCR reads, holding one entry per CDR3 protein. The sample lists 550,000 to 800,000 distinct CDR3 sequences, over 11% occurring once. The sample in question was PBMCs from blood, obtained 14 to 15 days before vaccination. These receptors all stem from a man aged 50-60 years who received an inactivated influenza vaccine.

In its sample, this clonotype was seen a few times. CDR3 coding DNA: TGCGCCAGCAGCCGGATGGGAGGGTGGGACATTCAGTACTTC. Encoded protein: CASSRMGGWDIQYF. The rearrangement joins TRBV5-1 to TRBJ2-4; 7 nucleotides match TRBD2. The CDR3 is made up of 14 amino acids. V dropped 4 bases and J dropped 8; count of bases not matched to a gene: 9. CDR1 is SGHRS and CDR2 is YFSETQ in the germline V gene.

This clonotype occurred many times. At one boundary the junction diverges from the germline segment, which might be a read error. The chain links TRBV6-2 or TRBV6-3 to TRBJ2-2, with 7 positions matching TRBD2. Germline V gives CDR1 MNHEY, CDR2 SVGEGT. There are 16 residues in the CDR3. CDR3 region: CASSLTGGRNSGELFF. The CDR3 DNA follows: TGTGCCAGCAGCCTGACCGGCGGGAGAAACAGCGGGGAGCTGTTTTTT.

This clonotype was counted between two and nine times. The CDR3, as DNA: TGTGCCAGTAGAAAAACCGGGACTAGCGGGGGAGGTACGCAGTATTTT. Translated, it gives CASRKTGTSGGGTQYF. The chain employs TRBV19 and TRBJ2-3; 14 nucleotides align to TRBD2. The CDR3 has 16 amino acids. J gave up 8 bases and V 6 bases, and 10 bases lay outside the gene matches. The germline CDR1 and CDR2 sequences are LNHDA and SQIVND (reference sequence).

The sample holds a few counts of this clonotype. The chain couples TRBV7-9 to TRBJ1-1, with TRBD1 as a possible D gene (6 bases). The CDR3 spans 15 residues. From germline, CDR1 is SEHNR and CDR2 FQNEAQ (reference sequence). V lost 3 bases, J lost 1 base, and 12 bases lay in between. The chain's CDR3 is CASSLRDTRNTEAFF. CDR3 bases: TGTGCCAGCAGCTTGAGGGACACGAGGAACACTGAAGCTTTCTTT.

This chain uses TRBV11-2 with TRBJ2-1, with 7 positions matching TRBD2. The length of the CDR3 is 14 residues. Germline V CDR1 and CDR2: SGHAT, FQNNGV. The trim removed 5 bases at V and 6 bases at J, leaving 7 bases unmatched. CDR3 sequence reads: CASSSQRDRNEQFF. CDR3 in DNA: TGTGCCAGCAGCAGCCAGCGGGACCGCAATGAGCAGTTCTTC. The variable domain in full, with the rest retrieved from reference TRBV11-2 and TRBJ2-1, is EAGVAQSPRYKIIEKRQSVAFWCNPISGHATLYWYQQILGQGPKLLIQFQNNGVVDDSQLPKDRFSAERLKGVDSTLKIQPAKLEDSAVYLCASSSQRDRNEQFFGPGTRLTVL.

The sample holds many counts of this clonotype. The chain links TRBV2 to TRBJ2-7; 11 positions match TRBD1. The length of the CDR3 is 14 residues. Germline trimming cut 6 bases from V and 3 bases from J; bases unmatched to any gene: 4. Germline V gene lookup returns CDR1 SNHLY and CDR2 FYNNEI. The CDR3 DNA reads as TGTGCCAGCAGGGGACAGGGGGGCATCTACGAGCAGTACTTC. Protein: CASRGQGGIYEQYF.

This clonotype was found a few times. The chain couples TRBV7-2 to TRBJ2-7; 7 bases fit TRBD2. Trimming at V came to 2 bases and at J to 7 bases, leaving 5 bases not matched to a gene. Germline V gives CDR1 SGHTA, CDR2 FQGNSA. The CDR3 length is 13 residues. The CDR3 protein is CASSLRLAREQYF. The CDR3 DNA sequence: TGTGCCAGCAGCTTAAGACTAGCTCGTGAGCAGTACTTC.

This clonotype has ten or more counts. The CDR3 coding sequence is TGTGCCAGCAGCGGGCCGAGCTACGAGCAGTACTTC. Encoded protein: CASSGPSYEQYF. V and J are TRBV5-6 and TRBJ2-7; D gene uncertain. The CDR3 is 12 amino acids. Germline V gene data show CDR1 as SGHDT and CDR2 as YYEEEE. Trimming removed 4 bases from V and 3 bases from J, with 8 bases in between.

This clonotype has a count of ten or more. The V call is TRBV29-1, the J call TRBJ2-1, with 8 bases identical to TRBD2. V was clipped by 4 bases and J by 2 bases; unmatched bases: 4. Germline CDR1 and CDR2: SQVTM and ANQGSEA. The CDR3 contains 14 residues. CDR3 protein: CSVGPGGPYNEQFF. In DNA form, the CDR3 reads TGCAGCGTTGGTCCGGGAGGGCCCTACAATGAGCAGTTCTTC.

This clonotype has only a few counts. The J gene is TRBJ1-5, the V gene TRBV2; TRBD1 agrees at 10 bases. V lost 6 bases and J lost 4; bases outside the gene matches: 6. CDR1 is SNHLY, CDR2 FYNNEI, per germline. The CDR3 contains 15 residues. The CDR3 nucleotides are TGTGCCAGCAGGCAGACAGGGGGCTTAAATCAGCCCCAGCATTTT. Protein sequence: CASRQTGGLNQPQHF.

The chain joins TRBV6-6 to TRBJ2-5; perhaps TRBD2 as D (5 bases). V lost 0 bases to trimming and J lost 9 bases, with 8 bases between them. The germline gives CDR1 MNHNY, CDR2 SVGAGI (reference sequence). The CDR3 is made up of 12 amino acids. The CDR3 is CASSYSGVAQYF. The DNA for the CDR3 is TGTGCCAGCAGTTACTCCGGGGTGGCCCAGTACTTC.

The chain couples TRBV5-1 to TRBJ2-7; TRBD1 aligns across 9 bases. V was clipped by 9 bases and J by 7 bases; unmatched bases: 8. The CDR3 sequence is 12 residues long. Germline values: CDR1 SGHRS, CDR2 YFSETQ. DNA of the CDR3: TGCGCCATCGGAGACAGGGGGGGAGAGCAGTACTTC. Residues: CAIGDRGGEQYF.

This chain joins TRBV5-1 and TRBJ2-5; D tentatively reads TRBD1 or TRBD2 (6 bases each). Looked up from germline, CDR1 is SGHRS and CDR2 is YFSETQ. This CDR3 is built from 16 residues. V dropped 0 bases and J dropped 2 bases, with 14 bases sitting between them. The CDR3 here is CASSLAPGEAQETQYF. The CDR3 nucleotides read TGCGCCAGCAGCTTGGCTCCAGGGGAGGCTCAAGAGACCCAGTACTTC.

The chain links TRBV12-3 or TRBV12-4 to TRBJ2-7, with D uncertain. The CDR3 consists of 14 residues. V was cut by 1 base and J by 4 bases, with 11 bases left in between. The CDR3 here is CASSLGWISYEQYF. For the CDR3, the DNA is TGTGCCAGCAGTTTAGGGTGGATTTCGTACGAGCAGTACTTC.

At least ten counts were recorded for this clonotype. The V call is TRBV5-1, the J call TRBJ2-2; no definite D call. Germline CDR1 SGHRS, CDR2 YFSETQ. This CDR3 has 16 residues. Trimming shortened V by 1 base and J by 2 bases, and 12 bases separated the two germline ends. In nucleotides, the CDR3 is TGCGCCAGCAGCTTGTTATCGTCAGGTAACACCGGGGAGCTGTTTTTT. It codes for CASSLLSSGNTGELFF.

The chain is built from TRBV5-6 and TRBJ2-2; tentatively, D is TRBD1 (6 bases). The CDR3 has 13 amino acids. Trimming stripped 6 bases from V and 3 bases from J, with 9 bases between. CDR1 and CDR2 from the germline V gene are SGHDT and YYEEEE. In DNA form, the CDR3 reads TGTGCCAGCATACAGGGTTACACCGGGGAGCTGTTTTTT. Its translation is CASIQGYTGELFF.

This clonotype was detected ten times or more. In nucleotides, the CDR3 is TGCAGCGTTGGAATTTCTAGCACAGATACGCAGTATTTT. It specifies CSVGISSTDTQYF. This chain links TRBV29-1 with TRBJ2-3; D gene uncertain. Germline lookup yields CDR1 SQVTM and CDR2 ANQGSEA. The CDR3 has 13 amino acids. Trimming shortened V by 4 bases and J by 0 bases, and 8 bases separated the two germline ends.

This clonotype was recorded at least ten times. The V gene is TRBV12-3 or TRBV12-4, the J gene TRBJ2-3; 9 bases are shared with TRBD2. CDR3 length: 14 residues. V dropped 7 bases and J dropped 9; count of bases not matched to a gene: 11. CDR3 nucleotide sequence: TGTGCCAGCAACGCGGGGGGGCCGGTTACAACGCAGTATTTT. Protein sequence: CASNAGGPVTTQYF.

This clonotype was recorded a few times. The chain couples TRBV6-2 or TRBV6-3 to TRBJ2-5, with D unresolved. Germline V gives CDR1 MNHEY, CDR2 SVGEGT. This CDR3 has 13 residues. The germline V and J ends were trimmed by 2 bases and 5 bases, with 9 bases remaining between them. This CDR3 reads CASSYRPLETQYF. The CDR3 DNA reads TGTGCCAGCAGTTACAGGCCCCTGGAGACCCAGTACTTC.